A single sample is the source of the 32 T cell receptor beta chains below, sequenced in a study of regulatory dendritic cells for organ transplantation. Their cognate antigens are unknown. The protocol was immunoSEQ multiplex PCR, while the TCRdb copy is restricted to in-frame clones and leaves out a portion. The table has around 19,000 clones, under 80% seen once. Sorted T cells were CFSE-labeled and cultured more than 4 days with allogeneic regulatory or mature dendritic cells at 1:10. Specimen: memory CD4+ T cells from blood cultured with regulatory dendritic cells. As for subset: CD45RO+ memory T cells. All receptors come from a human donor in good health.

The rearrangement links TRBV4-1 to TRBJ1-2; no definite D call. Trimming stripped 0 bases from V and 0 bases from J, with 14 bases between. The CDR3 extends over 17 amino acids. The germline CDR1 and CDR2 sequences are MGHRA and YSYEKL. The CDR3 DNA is TGCGCCAGCAGCCAAGAGGGAATCAGGCCATCTAACTATGGCTACACCTTC. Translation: CASSQEGIRPSNYGYTF.

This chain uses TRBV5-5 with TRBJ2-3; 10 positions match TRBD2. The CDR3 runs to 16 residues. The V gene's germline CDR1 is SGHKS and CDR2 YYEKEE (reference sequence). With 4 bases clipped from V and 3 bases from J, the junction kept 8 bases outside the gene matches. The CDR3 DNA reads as TGTGCCAGCAGCCAAAGAGCTAGCGGGGGAACAGATACGCAGTATTTT. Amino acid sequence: CASSQRASGGTDTQYF.

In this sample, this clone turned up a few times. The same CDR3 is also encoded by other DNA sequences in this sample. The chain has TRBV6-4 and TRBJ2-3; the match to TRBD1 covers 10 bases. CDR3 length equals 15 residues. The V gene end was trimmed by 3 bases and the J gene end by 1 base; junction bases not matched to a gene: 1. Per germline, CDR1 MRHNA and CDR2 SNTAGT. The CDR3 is CASSDGTGGTDTQYF. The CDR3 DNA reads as TGTGCCAGCAGTGATGGGACAGGGGGCACAGATACGCAGTATTTT.

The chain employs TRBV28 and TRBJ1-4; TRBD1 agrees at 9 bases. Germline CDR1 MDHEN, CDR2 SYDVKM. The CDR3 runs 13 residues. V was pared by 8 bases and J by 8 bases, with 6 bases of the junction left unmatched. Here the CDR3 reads CASGDRAGEKLFF. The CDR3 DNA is TGTGCCAGCGGGGACAGGGCGGGCGAAAAACTGTTTTTT.

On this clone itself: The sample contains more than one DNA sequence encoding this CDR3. This CDR3 is CASSDGAGGSTDTQYF. Here the CDR3 DNA reads TGTGCCAGCAGTGACGGAGCGGGGGGGTCCACAGATACGCAGTATTTT. The chain employs TRBV6-4 and TRBJ2-3, with 10 bases lining up with TRBD2. This CDR3 spans 16 amino acids. Trimming removed 2 bases from V and 2 bases from J; junction bases left unmatched: 4. Germline V lookup: CDR1 MRHNA, CDR2 SNTAGT.

In DNA, the CDR3 is TGTGCCTGGGCGCAGGGTGAACAGCCCCAGCATTTT. This sequence encodes CAWAQGEQPQHF. The chain combines TRBV30 with TRBJ1-5, with D perhaps matching TRBD1 (5 bases). CDR1 is GTSNPN, CDR2 SVGIG, per germline (reference sequence). CDR3 length: 12 residues. Trimming took off 5 bases at V and 7 bases at J, with 12 bases between the two ends.

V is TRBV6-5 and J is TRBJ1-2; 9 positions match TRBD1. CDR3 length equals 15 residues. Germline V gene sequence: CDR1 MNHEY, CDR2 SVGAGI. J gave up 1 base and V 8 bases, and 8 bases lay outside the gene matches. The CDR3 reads CASWDREGHNYGYTF. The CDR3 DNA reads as TGTGCCAGCTGGGACAGGGAGGGACATAACTATGGCTACACCTTC.

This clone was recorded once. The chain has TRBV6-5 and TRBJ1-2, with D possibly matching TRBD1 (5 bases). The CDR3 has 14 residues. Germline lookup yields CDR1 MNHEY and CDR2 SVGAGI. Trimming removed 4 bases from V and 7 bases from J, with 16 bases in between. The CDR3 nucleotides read TGTGCCAGCAGTTTCCGGGACGGAGCAATTGGCTACACCTTC. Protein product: CASSFRDGAIGYTF.

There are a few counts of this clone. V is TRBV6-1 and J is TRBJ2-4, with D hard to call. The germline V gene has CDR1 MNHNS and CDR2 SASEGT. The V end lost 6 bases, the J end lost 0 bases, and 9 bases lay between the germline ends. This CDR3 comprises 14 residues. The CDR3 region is CASSLGLAKNIQYF. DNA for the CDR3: TGTGCCAGCAGCCTAGGGTTAGCCAAAAACATTCAGTACTTC.

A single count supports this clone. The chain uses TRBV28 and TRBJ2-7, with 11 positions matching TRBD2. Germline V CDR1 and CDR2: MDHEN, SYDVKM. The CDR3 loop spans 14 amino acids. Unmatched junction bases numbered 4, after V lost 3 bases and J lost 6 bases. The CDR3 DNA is TGTGCCAGCAGTTTTGTAGCGGGAGGGTCCGAGCAGTACTTC. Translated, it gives CASSFVAGGSEQYF.

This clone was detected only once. CDR3 residues: CASSKGQTNQPQHF. CDR3 nucleotides: TGTGCCAGCAGCAAAGGACAGACCAATCAGCCCCAGCATTTT. This chain connects TRBV5-5 to TRBJ1-5; tentative D call: TRBD1 (6 bases). The CDR3 totals 14 residues. Germline V gene data show CDR1 as SGHKS and CDR2 as YYEKEE (reference sequence). The V end was cut by 4 bases, the J end by 3 bases, with 11 bases between.

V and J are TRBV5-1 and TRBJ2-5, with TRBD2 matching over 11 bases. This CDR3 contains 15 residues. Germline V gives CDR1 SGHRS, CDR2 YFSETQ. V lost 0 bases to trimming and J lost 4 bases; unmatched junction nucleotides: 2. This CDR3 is CASSLGGLAVETQYF. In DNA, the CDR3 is TGCGCCAGCAGCTTGGGGGGACTAGCGGTAGAGACCCAGTACTTC.

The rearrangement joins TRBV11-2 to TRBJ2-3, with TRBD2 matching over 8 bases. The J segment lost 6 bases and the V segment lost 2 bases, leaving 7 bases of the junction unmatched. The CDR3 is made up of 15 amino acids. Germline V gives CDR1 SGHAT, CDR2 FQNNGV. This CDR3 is CASSLRAGEGDTQYF. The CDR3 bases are TGTGCCAGCAGCTTAAGAGCGGGAGAGGGTGATACGCAGTATTTT.

The CDR3 sequence: CASSQGHSGNDSPLHF. DNA for the CDR3: TGCGCCAGCAGCCAAGGGCACTCTGGGAATGATTCACCCCTCCACTTT. V and J are TRBV4-1 and TRBJ1-6; D unclear. Germline CDR1 MGHRA, CDR2 YSYEKL. This CDR3 comprises 16 residues. The V end lost 1 base, the J end lost 8 bases, and 15 bases lay between the germline ends.

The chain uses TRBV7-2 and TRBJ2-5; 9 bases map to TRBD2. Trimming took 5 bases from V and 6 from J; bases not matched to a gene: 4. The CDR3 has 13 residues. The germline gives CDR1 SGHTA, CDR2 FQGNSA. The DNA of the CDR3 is TGTGCCAGCAGCCGCGGGGGGGCGAAGACCCAGTACTTC. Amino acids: CASSRGGAKTQYF.

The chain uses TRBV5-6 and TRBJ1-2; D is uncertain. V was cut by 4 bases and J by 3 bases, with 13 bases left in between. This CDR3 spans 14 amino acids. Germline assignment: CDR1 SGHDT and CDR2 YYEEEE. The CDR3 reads CASSPWPGDYGYTF. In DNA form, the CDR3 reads TGTGCCAGCAGCCCGTGGCCCGGGGACTATGGCTACACCTTC. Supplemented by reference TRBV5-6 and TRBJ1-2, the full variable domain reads DAGVTQSPTHLIKTRGQQVTLRCSPKSGHDTVSWYQQALGQGPQFIFQYYEEEERQRGNFPDRFSGHQFPNYSSELNVNALLLGDSALYLCASSPWPGDYGYTFGSGTRLTVV.

The CDR3 DNA follows: TGTGCCAGCACCCAAGACGGAGCCCCTGGGGCCAACGTCCTGACTTTC. This gives the protein CASTQDGAPGANVLTF. The V call is TRBV11-2, the J call TRBJ2-6; D gene uncertain. The V gene's germline CDR1 is SGHAT and CDR2 FQNNGV. CDR3 size: 16 residues. The germline V and J ends were trimmed by 7 bases and 2 bases, with 15 bases remaining between them. The full variable domain, its missing parts supplied by reference TRBV11-2 and TRBJ2-6, is EAGVAQSPRYKIIEKRQSVAFWCNPISGHATLYWYQQILGQGPKLLIQFQNNGVVDDSQLPKDRFSAERLKGVDSTLKIQPAKLEDSAVYLCASTQDGAPGANVLTFGAGSRLTVL.

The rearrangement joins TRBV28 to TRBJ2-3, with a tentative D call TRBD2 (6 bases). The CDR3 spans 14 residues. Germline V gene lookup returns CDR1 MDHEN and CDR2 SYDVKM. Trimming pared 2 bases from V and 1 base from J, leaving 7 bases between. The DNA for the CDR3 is TGTGCCAGCAGTTTAGAGCGGGGCACAGATACGCAGTATTTT. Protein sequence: CASSLERGTDTQYF.

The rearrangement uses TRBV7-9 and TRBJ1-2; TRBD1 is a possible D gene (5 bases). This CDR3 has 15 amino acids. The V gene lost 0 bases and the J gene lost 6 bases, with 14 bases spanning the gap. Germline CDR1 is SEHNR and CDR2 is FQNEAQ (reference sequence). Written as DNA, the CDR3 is TGTGCCAGCAGCTTAGCGGGGGTCGTGGAGAATGGCTACACCTTC. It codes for CASSLAGVVENGYTF.

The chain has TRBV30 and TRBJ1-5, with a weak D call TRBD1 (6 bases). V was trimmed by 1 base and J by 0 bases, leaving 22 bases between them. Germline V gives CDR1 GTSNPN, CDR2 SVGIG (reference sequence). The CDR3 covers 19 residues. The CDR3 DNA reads TGTGCCTGGAGTGCCTACAGGGAGAGCAGGCCCTATAGCAATCAGCCCCAGCATTTT. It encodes CAWSAYRESRPYSNQPQHF.

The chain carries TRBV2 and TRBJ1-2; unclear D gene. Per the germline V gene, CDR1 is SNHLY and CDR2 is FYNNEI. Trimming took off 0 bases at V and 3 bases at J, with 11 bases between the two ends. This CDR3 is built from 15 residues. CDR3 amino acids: CASSEAPAGHYGYTF. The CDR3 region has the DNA TGTGCCAGCAGTGAAGCGCCGGCCGGACACTATGGCTACACCTTC.

CDR3 sequence (DNA): TGTGCCAGCAGCTTAGGAAAGAGGTGGGGGGCGCAGGGTTCCTATGGCTACACCTTC. This translates into CASSLGKRWGAQGSYGYTF. The chain couples TRBV7-8 to TRBJ1-2, with a weak D call TRBD1 (6 bases). The CDR3 is made up of 19 amino acids. Germline CDR1 is SGHVS and CDR2 is FQNEAQ. Trimming left V 1 base short and J 4 bases short, with 25 bases between.

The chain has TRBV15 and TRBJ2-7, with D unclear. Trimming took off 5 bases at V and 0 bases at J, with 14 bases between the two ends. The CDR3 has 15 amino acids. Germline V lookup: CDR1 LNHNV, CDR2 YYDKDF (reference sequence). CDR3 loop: CATSPRQRSSYEQYF. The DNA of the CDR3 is TGTGCCACCAGCCCGCGCCAAAGGAGCTCCTACGAGCAGTACTTC.

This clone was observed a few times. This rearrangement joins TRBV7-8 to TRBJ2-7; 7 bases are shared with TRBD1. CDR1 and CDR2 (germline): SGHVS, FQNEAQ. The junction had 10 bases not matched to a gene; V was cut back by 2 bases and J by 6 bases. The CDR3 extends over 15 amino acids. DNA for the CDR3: TGTGCCAGCAGCTTACCGAAGGGACAGTCGAGCGAGCAGTACTTC. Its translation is CASSLPKGQSSEQYF.

The CDR3 sequence is CASRLAGVEDTQYF. Here the CDR3 DNA reads TGTGCCAGCAGGCTAGCGGGAGTTGAAGATACGCAGTATTTT. This chain uses TRBV2 with TRBJ2-3, with TRBD2 matching 10 bases. The CDR3 consists of 14 residues. Germline CDR1 reads SNHLY; CDR2 reads FYNNEI. The V gene end was trimmed by 6 bases and the J gene end by 5 bases; junction bases not matched to a gene: 5. Looking up the rest from reference TRBV2 and TRBJ2-3 gives the full variable domain: EPEVTQTPSHQVTQMGQEVILRCVPISNHLYFYWYRQILGQKVEFLVSFYNNEISEKSEIFDDQFSVERPDGSNFTLKIRSTKLEDSAMYFCASRLAGVEDTQYFGPGTRLTVL.

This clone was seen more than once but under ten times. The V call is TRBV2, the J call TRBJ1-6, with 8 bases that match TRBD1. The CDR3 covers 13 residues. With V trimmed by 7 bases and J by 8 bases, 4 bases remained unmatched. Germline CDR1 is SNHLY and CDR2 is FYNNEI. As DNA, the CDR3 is TGTGCCAGCATGGGACAGGCCCATTCACCCCTCCACTTT. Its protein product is CASMGQAHSPLHF. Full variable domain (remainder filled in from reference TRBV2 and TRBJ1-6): EPEVTQTPSHQVTQMGQEVILRCVPISNHLYFYWYRQILGQKVEFLVSFYNNEISEKSEIFDDQFSVERPDGSNFTLKIRSTKLEDSAMYFCASMGQAHSPLHFGNGTRLTVT.

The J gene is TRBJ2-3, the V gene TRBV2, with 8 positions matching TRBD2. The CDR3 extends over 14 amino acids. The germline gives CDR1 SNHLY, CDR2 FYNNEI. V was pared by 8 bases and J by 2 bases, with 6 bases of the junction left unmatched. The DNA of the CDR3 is TGTGCCAGCCGACTAGCGCCGAACACAGATACGCAGTATTTT. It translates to CASRLAPNTDTQYF. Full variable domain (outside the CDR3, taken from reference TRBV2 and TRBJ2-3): EPEVTQTPSHQVTQMGQEVILRCVPISNHLYFYWYRQILGQKVEFLVSFYNNEISEKSEIFDDQFSVERPDGSNFTLKIRSTKLEDSAMYFCASRLAPNTDTQYFGPGTRLTVL.

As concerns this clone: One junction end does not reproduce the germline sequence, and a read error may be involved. The CDR3 sequence: CASAGTGPSKVHF. For the CDR3, the DNA is TGTGCCAGTGCCGGGACAGGTCCTTCTAAGGTGCACTTC. This chain links TRBV7-2 with TRBJ2-7, with 8 bases aligning to TRBD1. The length of the CDR3 is 13 residues. Germline V gene lookup returns CDR1 SGHTA and CDR2 FQGNSA.

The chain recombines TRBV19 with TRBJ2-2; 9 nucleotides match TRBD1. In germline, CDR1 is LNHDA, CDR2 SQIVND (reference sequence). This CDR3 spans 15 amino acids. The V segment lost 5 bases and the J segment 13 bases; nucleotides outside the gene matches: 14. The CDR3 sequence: CASSSTGQGYVVLFF. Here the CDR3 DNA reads TGTGCCAGTAGTTCGACGGGACAGGGTTATGTGGTGCTGTTTTTT.

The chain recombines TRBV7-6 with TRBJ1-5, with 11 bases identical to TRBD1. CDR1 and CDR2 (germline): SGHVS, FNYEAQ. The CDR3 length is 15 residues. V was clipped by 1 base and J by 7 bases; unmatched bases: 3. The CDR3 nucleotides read TGTGCCAGCAGCTTAGAGGGGACAGGGGGACAGCCCCAGCATTTT. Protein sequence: CASSLEGTGGQPQHF.

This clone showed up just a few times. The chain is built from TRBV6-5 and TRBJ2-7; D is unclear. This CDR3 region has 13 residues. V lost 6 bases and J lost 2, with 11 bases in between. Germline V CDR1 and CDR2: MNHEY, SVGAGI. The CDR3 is CASRQTQAYEQYF. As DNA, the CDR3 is TGTGCCAGCAGGCAGACTCAAGCCTACGAGCAGTACTTC.

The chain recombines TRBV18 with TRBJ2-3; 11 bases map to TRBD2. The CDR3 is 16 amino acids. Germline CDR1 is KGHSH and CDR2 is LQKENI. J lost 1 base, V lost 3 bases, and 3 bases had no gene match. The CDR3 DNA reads TGTGCCAGCTCACCTCCGGGACTAGCGGGCACAGATACGCAGTATTTT. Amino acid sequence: CASSPPGLAGTDTQYF.